This T cell receptor (beta chain) emerged from a study of cytomegalovirus exposure and HLA in healthy donors. Study outcomes and limitations: About 87% or about 30% of the time was how often most TCR beta V segments were productive, according to an earlier analysis.

Only one count was recorded for this clone. What it recognizes is unknown. The V end lost 1 base, the J end lost 11 bases, and 13 bases lay between the germline ends. The V gene's germline CDR1 is SGHAT and CDR2 FQNNGV. This CDR3 comprises 13 residues. 13 Jbeta primers and 60 Vbeta primers were used for the PCR. The method was immunoSEQ multiplex PCR; TCRdb's version includes in-frame clones alone and lacks a portion of them. The table includes approximately 160,000 clones, about three quarters detected once. The chain has TRBV11-2 and TRBJ2-3; a weak D match, TRBD1 (7 bases). The specimen was PBMCs. This receptor was identified in a woman aged 25 to 39 in good health and CMV-seropositive. The CDR3 nucleotides are TGTGCCAGCAGCTTAGGGGACTCAGGGGGGCAGTATTTT. Encoded protein: CASSLGDSGGQYF.